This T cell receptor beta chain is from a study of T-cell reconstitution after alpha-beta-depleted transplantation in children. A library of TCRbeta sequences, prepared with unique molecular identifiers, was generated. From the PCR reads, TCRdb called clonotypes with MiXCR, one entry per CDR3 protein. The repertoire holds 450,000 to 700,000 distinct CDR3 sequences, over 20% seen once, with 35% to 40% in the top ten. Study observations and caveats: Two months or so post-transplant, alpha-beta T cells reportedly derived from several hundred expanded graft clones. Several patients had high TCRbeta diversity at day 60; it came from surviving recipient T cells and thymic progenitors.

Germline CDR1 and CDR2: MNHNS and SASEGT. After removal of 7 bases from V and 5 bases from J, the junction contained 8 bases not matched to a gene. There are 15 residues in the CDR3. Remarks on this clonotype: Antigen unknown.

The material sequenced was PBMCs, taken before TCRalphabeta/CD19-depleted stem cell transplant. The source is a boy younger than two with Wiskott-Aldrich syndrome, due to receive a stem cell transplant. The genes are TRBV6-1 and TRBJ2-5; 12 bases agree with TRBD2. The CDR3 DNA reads TGTGCCAGCACTGCGCTAGCGGGAGGGTTGGAGACCCAGTACTTC. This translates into CASTALAGGLETQYF.